This T cell receptor beta chain is drawn from a study of blood T cell repertoires in COVID-19. Study processing details: Estimated nucleated cell counts came from reference gene primer amplification. Some clones are missing from TCRdb's copy, which holds only in-frame ones; the method was immunoSEQ multiplex PCR. V and J calls plus clone size are reproduced from that table; the DNA served to infer D and trimming. This table holds some 28,000 clones, 75% to 90% found once. V lost 1 base, J lost 0 bases, and 13 bases lay in between. The CDR3 has 16 amino acids. The germline V gene has CDR1 MGHRA and CDR2 YSYEKL.

The gene calls are TRBV4-1 and TRBJ2-7; a possible D gene is TRBD1 (5 bases). Source material: peripheral blood. This TCR derives from a man between 65 and 79 years old with active COVID-19. This CDR3 is CASSQVLDIVSYEQYF. The CDR3 bases are TGCGCCAGCAGCCAAGTTTTGGACATTGTCTCCTACGAGCAGTACTTC.